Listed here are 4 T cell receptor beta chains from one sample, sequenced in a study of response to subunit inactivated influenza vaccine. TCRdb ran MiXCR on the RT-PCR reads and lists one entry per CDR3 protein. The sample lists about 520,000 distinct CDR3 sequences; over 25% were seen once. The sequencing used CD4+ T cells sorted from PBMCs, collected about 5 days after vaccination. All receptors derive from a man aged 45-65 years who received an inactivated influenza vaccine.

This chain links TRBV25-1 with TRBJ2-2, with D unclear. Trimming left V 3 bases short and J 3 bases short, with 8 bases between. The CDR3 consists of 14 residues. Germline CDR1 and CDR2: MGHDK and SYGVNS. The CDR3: CASSDLTYTGELFF. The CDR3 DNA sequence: TGTGCCAGCAGTGATCTAACATACACCGGGGAGCTGTTTTTT. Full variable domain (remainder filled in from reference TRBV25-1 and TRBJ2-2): EADIYQTPRYLVIGTGKKITLECSQTMGHDKMYWYQQDPGMELHLIHYSYGVNSTEKGDLSSESTVSRIRTEHFPLTLESARPSHTSQYLCASSDLTYTGELFFGEGSRLTVL.

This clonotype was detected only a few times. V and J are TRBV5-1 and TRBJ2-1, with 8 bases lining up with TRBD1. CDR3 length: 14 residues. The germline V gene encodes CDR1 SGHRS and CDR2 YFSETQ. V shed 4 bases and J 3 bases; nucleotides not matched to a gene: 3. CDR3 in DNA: TGCGCCAGCAGCCATGGGACAGGCTACAATGAGCAGTTCTTC. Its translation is CASSHGTGYNEQFF.

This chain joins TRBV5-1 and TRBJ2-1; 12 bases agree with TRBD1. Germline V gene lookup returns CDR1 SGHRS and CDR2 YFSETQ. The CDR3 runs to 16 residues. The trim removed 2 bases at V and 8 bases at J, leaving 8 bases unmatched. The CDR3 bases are TGCGCCAGCAGCTTACAACCAGGGACAGGGGGCGATGAGCAGTTCTTC. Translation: CASSLQPGTGGDEQFF.

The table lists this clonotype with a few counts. The CDR3 sequence is CASSLRGPRNQPQHF. For the CDR3, the DNA is TGTGCCAGCAGTTTAAGGGGACCGAGAAATCAGCCCCAGCATTTT. The chain carries TRBV12-3 or TRBV12-4 and TRBJ1-5, with a possible D match to TRBD1 (5 bases). This CDR3 contains 15 residues. V lost 2 bases to trimming and J lost 4 bases, with 12 bases between them.